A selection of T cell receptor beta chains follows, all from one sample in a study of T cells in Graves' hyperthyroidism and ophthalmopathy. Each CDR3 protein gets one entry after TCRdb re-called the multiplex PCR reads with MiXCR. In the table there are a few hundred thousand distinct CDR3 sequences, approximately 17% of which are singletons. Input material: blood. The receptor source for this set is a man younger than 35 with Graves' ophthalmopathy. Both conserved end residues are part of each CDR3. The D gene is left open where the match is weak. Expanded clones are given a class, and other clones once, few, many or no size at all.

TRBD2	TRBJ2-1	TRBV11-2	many	TGTGCCAGCCCCGGGGGGGAGTTCTACAATGAGCAGTTCTTC	CASPGGEFYNEQFF
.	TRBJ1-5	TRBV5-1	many	TGCGCCAGCAGCGTGTCAGGGGGCAATCAGCCCCAGCATTTT	CASSVSGGNQPQHF
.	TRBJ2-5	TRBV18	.	TGTGCCAGCTCACCCCCTGCGTCCCAAGAGACCCAGTACTTC	CASSPPASQETQYF
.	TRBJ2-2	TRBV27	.	TGTGCCAGCAGTCAGCGTAAAGGAGGGACCGGGGAGCTGTTTTTT	CASSQRKGGTGELFF
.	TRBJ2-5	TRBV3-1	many	TGTGCCAGCAGCCTACAGGGCCAAGAGACCCAGTACTTC	CASSLQGQETQYF
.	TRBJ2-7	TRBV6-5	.	TGTGCCAGCAGTTATGGGGGGGCGCTTGAGCAGTACTTC	CASSYGGALEQYF
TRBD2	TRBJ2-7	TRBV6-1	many	TGTGCCAGCAGGCCCGGGACTAGCGTTCTCGAGCAGTACTTC	CASRPGTSVLEQYF
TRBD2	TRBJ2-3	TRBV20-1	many	TGCAGTGCTAAGAGCGGGGGGCCCACAGATACGCAGTATTTT	CSAKSGGPTDTQYF
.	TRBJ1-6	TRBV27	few	TGTGCCAGCAGTTTTGGCGGCCGGGGCTCACCCCTCCACTTT	CASSFGGRGSPLHF
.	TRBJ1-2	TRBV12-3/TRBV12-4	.	TGTGCCAGCAGTACCTCAACAGTTGGCTACACCTTC	CASSTSTVGYTF
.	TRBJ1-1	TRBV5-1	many	TGCGCCAGCAGCTTGGGACAGATTACGAACACTGAAGCTTTCTTT	CASSLGQITNTEAFF
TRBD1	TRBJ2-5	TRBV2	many	TGTGCCAGCAGCACCGGGACAGGGGGAGAGACCCAGTACTTC	CASSTGTGGETQYF
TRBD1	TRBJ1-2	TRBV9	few	TGTGCCAGCAGCGCTCAGGGGGCCACTTCCTATGGCTACACCTTC	CASSAQGATSYGYTF
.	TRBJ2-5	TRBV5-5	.	TGTGCCAGCAGCTCTCTAGGGGCACAAGAGACCCAGTACTTC	CASSSLGAQETQYF
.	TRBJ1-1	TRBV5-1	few	TGCGCCAGCAGCGCAGGGGTTGGGGTGAACACTGAAGCTTTCTTT	CASSAGVGVNTEAFF
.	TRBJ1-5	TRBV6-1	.	TGTGCCAGCAGTGAATTTGAATCGCCCCAGCATTTT	CASSEFESPQHF
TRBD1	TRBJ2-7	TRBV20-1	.	TGCAGTGCGAGGGGGCTTTGGTACGAGCAGTACTTC	CSARGLWYEQYF
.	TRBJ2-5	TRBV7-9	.	TGTGCCAGCAGCTTAGGTTTACCGTATACCCAGTACTTC	CASSLGLPYTQYF
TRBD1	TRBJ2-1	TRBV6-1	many	TGTGCCAGCACTACCCGCCGGGACAGGGCTAACAATGAGCAGTTCTTC	CASTTRRDRANNEQFF
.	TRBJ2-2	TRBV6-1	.	TGTGCCAGCAGGGGACTTAACACCGGGGAGCTGTTTTTT	CASRGLNTGELFF
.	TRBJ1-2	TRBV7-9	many	TGTGCCAGCAGCCCCCACAGGGACGGCTACACCTTC	CASSPHRDGYTF
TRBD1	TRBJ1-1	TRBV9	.	TGTGCCAGCAGCGTAGGGGACAGCTTGAACACTGAAGCTTTCTTT	CASSVGDSLNTEAFF
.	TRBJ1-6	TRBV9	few	TGTGCCAGCAGCCCGCCAGGGGAAAATTCACCCCTCCACTTT	CASSPPGENSPLHF
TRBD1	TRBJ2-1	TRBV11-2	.	TGTGCCAGCAGCCTGACAGGGGGGAACTCCTACAATGAGCAGTTCTTC	CASSLTGGNSYNEQFF
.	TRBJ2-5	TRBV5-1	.	TGCGCCAGCAACCCCTGGCCACCCGCAGAGACCCAGTACTTC	CASNPWPPAETQYF
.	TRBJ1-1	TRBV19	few	TGTGCCAGTAGTATAGGAGCAGGGGTGAACACTGAAGCTTTCTTT	CASSIGAGVNTEAFF
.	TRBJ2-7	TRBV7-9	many	TGTGCCAGCAGCTTAGATGGGAGAGGCTACGAGCAGTACTTC	CASSLDGRGYEQYF
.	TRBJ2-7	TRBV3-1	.	TGTGCCAGCAGTAGCGACGGGCCCTACTCCTACGAGCAGTACTTC	CASSSDGPYSYEQYF
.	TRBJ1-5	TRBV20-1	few	TGCAGTGCGGCCTCGGGTGGAAGCAATCAGCCCCAGCATTTT	CSAASGGSNQPQHF
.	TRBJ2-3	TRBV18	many	TGTGCCAGCTCACCTCCATCTACTAGCACAGATACGCAGTATTTT	CASSPPSTSTDTQYF
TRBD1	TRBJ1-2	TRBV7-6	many	TGTGCCAGCAGCTTGGGAGGGACAGGGGGATTAGGCTACACCTTC	CASSLGGTGGLGYTF
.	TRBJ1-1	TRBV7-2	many	TGTGCCAGCAGCTTAATGGGGAACCCTGAAGCTTTCTTT	CASSLMGNPEAFF
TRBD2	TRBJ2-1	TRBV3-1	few	TGTGCCAGCAGCCATAACCCGACTAGCGGGCTCGGCAATGAGCAGTTCTTC	CASSHNPTSGLGNEQFF
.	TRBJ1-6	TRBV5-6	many	TGTGCCAGCAGCTTCCAGCGCTCTAATTCACCCCTCCACTTT	CASSFQRSNSPLHF
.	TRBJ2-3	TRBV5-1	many	TGCGCCAGCAGCGCCGGGACTTCCCACACAGATACGCAGTATTTT	CASSAGTSHTDTQYF
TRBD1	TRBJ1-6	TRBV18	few	TGTGCCAGCTCACCAGACAGGGGAGATTCACCCCTCCACTTT	CASSPDRGDSPLHF
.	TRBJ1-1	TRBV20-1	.	TGCAGCGCTAGGGGGTTTCGGGGGAACACTGAAGCTTTCTTT	CSARGFRGNTEAFF
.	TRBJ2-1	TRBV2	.	TGTGCCAGCAGTGACGGGGATGAGCAGTTCTTC	CASSDGDEQFF
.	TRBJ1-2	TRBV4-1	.	TGCGCCAGCAGCCAAGATCTTAGAGTATCGTGGACAGATACTAACTATGGCTACACCTTC	CASSQDLRVSWTDTNYGYTF
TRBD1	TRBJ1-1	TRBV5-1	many	TGCGCCAGCAGCATACCGGGACAGCCAGGCACTGAAGCTTTCTTT	CASSIPGQPGTEAFF
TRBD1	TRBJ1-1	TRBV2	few	TGTGCCAGCAGCGCCCACCGGGACAGGGAGGTAACTGAAGCTTTCTTT	CASSAHRDREVTEAFF
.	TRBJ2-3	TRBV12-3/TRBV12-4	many	TGTGCCAGCAGTTCGTGGGACCGGGCAGATACGCAGTATTTT	CASSSWDRADTQYF
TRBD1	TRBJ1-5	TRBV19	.	TGTGCCAGTAGTATAGACAGGACAGGGTTCGTCAATCAGCCCCAGCATTTT	CASSIDRTGFVNQPQHF
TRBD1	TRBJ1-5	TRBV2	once	TGTGCCAGCAGTGACGGGACAGGGCGCGAATACCGCAATCAGCCCCAGCATTTT	CASSDGTGREYRNQPQHF
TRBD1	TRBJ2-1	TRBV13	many	TGTGCCAGCAGCTTAGGCGACAGGGGGGATTACAATGAGCAGTTCTTC	CASSLGDRGDYNEQFF
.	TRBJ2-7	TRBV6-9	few	TGTGCCAGCAGTTACCAGGGAACGGATTACGAGCAGTACTTC	CASSYQGTDYEQYF